The source of this T cell receptor (beta chain) is a study of blood T cell repertoires in COVID-19 (dated by TCRdb to 2018 to 2020). For the wider study: Samples covering the acute and convalescent phases of COVID-19 were provided by collaborators in the United States, Italy and Spain. The material from the prospective study consisted of cDNA or gDNA derived from T cells, B-cell-depleted T cells, or PBMCs. The dataset comprised deeply sampled blood TCRbeta repertoires from subjects exposed to, actively infected with, or recovered from COVID-19. The repertoires were released in a freely available public database meant as a resource for research on the immune response to SARS-CoV-2. Samples were obtained from the ongoing ImmuneRACE study (first 160 participants) and from about 1,300 subjects provided by 6 global collaborators. Sample metadata almost always included a de-identified subject ID, COVID-19 status, age in years and sex. Where available, HLA class I and class II types were obtained from metadata supplied by the sample provider rather than from assay-based typing. General findings and caveats noted by the study authors: The quantity of clinical and demographic metadata differed by source and by participant and was supplied without curation.

The immunoSEQ Assay, a bias-controlled multiplex PCR, was used to amplify TCRbeta CDR3 regions from genomic DNA. In the original analysis: Nucleated cell counts per sample were estimated from amplification of reference gene primers within the assay. To quantify the absolute abundance of each unique TCRbeta CDR3 rearrangement, sequence reads were collapsed and filtered. For each sample, productive Simpson clonality was calculated as the square root of Simpson's diversity index across productive rearrangements. TCRdb's version of the immuneACCESS table is confined to in-frame rearrangements and falls short of the full clone set. An unresolved V gene accounts for under half of the shortfall where checked; the remainder is of unknown origin. V and J calls and clone size are given by that table; D and trimming were obtained from the DNA. The sample table contains 310,000 or so clones; only one count was recorded for roughly 86% of them. Jointly, the top ten make up 9.5% to 10% of the sample.

One collaborating source in Seattle enrolled patients while the patients were actively infected and followed the patients over time throughout the course of disease. Each collaborating institution followed its own protocols to collect whole blood in K2EDTA tubes. For TCRbeta analysis, collaborator samples were shipped as frozen whole blood, as isolated PBMCs, or as DNA extracted from either sample type. Here V drops 4 bases and J drops 5 bases, and the junction holds 16 bases not matched to any gene. The CDR3 has 17 amino acids, counting the end cysteine and phenylalanine. Left in the record is the CDR3 DNA by itself, 51 bases read in frame from the first base. CDR1 is given as SGHTA and CDR2 as FQGNSA, both from the germline V gene. This clone was detected only a few times. There is no known antigen for this receptor. The record has no base qualities; no much larger clone is one base away.

The rearranged chain carries TRBV7-2 and TRBJ2-7; TRBD1 lines up with 8 middle nucleotides. The source of this sequence is a man younger than 40 with COVID-19, enrolled during active disease. The sequenced sample consisted of peripheral blood. The base sequence is TGTGCCAGCAGCTCCGACCTTACGCGACAGGGGATGCACGAGCAGTACTTC. It codes for CASSSDLTRQGMHEQYF. Reference TRBV7-2 and TRBJ2-7 genes cover what lies past the CDR3, so the full variable domain is GAGVSQSPSNKVTEKGKDVELRCDPISGHTALYWYRQSLGQGLEFLIYFQGNSAPDKSGLPSDRFSAERTGGSVSTLTIQRTQQEDSAVYLCASSSDLTRQGMHEQYFGPGTRLTVT.